The 32 T cell receptor beta chains below were found in one sample sequenced in a study of molecular identifiers for immune sequencing clone quantification. TCRdb re-called the PCR reads with MiXCR, one entry per CDR3 protein. The data show 300,000 to 400,000 distinct CDR3 sequences, about 23% seen once. The material sequenced was naive CD8+ T cells from blood, with Jurkat cell RNA spiked in. Specified subset: FACS-sorted CD8+CD4-CCR7+CD45RA+ naive T cells. The origin of the receptors is a human donor in good health. Some libraries in this study had Jurkat cell RNA spiked in.

The chain couples TRBV10-3 to TRBJ1-1; 8 bases match TRBD1. The ends lost 7 bases at V and 6 bases at J; junction bases unmatched: 16. The CDR3 loop spans 16 amino acids. Germline CDR1 reads ENHRY; CDR2 reads SYGVKD. The CDR3: CAITQDKGQGDPEAFF. Here the CDR3 DNA reads TGTGCCATCACACAAGATAAAGGACAGGGTGACCCTGAAGCTTTCTTT.

This chain links TRBV7-9 with TRBJ1-2; D possibly corresponds to TRBD1 (6 bases). The V gene lost 3 bases and the J gene lost 4 bases, with 15 bases spanning the gap. The CDR3 contains 15 residues. Germline CDR1 SEHNR, CDR2 FQNEAQ (reference sequence). The CDR3 nucleotides are TGTGCCAGCAGCTTTACGCCGGGACACATCTATGGCTACACCTTC. It yields the protein CASSFTPGHIYGYTF.

This clonotype has a handful of counts. The rearrangement joins TRBV11-3 to TRBJ2-7; TRBD2 matches 9 bases. Germline V gene data show CDR1 as SGHNT and CDR2 as YENEEA. J was trimmed by 2 bases and V by 0 bases; bases with no gene match: 2. CDR3 length: 15 residues. The CDR3 DNA sequence: TGTGCCAGCAGCTTAGATCCTAGCGGGGCCTACGAGCAGTACTTC. Amino acid sequence: CASSLDPSGAYEQYF.

V gene TRBV4-1 combines with J gene TRBJ1-5, with 7 nucleotides matching TRBD1. CDR3 size: 16 residues. Germline assignment: CDR1 MGHRA and CDR2 YSYEKL. Unmatched junction bases numbered 9, after V lost 0 bases and J lost 7 bases. CDR3 sequence: CASSQDIGGGGQPQHF. As DNA, the CDR3 is TGCGCCAGCAGCCAAGATATAGGGGGCGGGGGGCAGCCCCAGCATTTT.

A word on this clonotype: At one end, the junction sequence differs from germline, possibly due to a read error. CDR3 loop: CAGSVGSPVTNTGELFF. CDR3 in DNA: TGTGCCGGCAGCGTAGGATCCCCCGTGACCAACACCGGGGAGCTGTTTTTT. The chain links TRBV9 to TRBJ2-2; D gene uncertain. This CDR3 has 17 amino acids. CDR1 and CDR2 (germline): SGDLS, YYNGEE.

This clonotype showed up just a few times. The J gene is TRBJ1-1, the V gene TRBV4-2; no firm D call. V dropped 4 bases and J dropped 4 bases, with 10 bases sitting between them. Germline CDR1 and CDR2: LGHNA and YNFKEQ. The CDR3 is made up of 13 amino acids. In DNA form, the CDR3 reads TGTGCCAGCAGCCGGATACTGGGCACTGAAGCTTTCTTT. Encoded protein: CASSRILGTEAFF.

A note on this clonotype: This may be a read error: a much more frequent sequence differs by one nucleotide. The chain is built from TRBV14 and TRBJ2-6; D might be TRBD1 (6 bases). The CDR3 totals 18 residues. Per the germline V gene, CDR1 is SGHDN and CDR2 is FVKESK. V was shortened by 5 bases and J by 4 bases, with 21 bases between the two germline ends. CDR3 loop: CASSYSWGQTPGANVLTF. As DNA, the CDR3 is TGTGCCAGCAGCTACTCATGGGGGCAGACGCCCGGGGCCAACGTCCTGACTTTC.

Note on this clonotype: A much larger clone is a single base away; this may be a read error. The chain uses TRBV15 and TRBJ2-7, with TRBD1 matching 7 bases. The CDR3 runs 15 residues. Germline assignment: CDR1 LNHNV and CDR2 YYDKDF (reference sequence). After removal of 6 bases from V and 6 bases from J, the junction contained 14 bases not matched to a gene. The CDR3 here is CATRRPGTASREQYF. For the CDR3, the DNA is TGTGCCACCAGGAGACCAGGGACAGCTTCGCGCGAGCAGTACTTC.

This clonotype was detected many times. The V call is TRBV15, the J call TRBJ1-5, with 9 bases identical to TRBD1. The CDR3 loop spans 14 amino acids. Germline loops: CDR1 LNHNV, CDR2 YYDKDF (reference sequence). V lost 5 bases to trimming and J lost 7 bases; unmatched junction nucleotides: 6. The CDR3: CATSRDRGSQPQHF. Here the CDR3 DNA reads TGTGCCACCAGCCGCGACAGGGGGTCACAGCCCCAGCATTTT.

This clonotype was picked up a small number of times. This chain links TRBV27 with TRBJ2-5; tentatively, D is TRBD1 (5 bases). CDR1 and CDR2 from the germline V gene are MNHEY and SMNVEV (reference sequence). The CDR3 sequence is 15 residues long. Deletions cut 0 bases from V and 2 bases from J, with 10 bases between. CDR3 sequence reads: CASSLSQGWQETQYF. CDR3 coding DNA: TGTGCCAGCAGTTTATCCCAGGGCTGGCAAGAGACCCAGTACTTC.

V gene TRBV19 combines with J gene TRBJ1-5; D is uncertain. CDR3 length: 15 residues. CDR1 LNHDA and CDR2 SQIVND come from the germline V gene (reference sequence). The V end lost 3 bases, the J end lost 3 bases, and 12 bases lay between the germline ends. CDR3 coding DNA: TGTGCCAGTAGTATGGCGACCAGGTCCAATCAGCCCCAGCATTTT. Protein product: CASSMATRSNQPQHF.

In the case of this clonotype: Just one base apart from a much larger clone, this may be a read error. The V call is TRBV9, the J call TRBJ2-5; D remains ambiguous. Deletions cut 4 bases from V and 4 bases from J, with 11 bases between. CDR1 is SGDLS and CDR2 is YYNGEE in the germline V gene. The CDR3 spans 13 residues. CDR3 sequence reads: CASSLARTETQYF. The CDR3 DNA follows: TGTGCCAGCAGCCTGGCCAGGACAGAGACCCAGTACTTC.

This sequence joins TRBV29-1 and TRBJ2-1; 8 nucleotides agree with TRBD1. The CDR3 has 13 residues. Trimming cost V 6 bases and J 2 bases; bases outside gene matches: 3. Germline CDR1 reads SQVTM; CDR2 reads ANQGSEA. CDR3 in DNA: TGCAGCGTGAGACAGGGGACCTACAATGAGCAGTTCTTC. Translation gives CSVRQGTYNEQFF.

This clonotype was counted ten times or more. The V gene is TRBV28, the J gene TRBJ1-1; weak D call: TRBD1 (6 bases). This CDR3 is built from 16 residues. V lost 2 bases and J lost 4, with 17 bases in between. Germline CDR1 MDHEN, CDR2 SYDVKM. Here the CDR3 DNA reads TGTGCCAGCAGTTTACGAACCCAGGGGCCCAGCACTGAAGCTTTCTTT. Residues: CASSLRTQGPSTEAFF.

This clonotype has just a few counts. An end of the junction differs from the germline gene, which may be a read error. The gene calls are TRBV28 and TRBJ2-3, with 8 bases that match TRBD2. CDR3 length: 11 residues. The V gene's germline CDR1 is MDHEN and CDR2 SYDVKM. DNA for the CDR3: TGTGCCAGCAGTCGGGGGACTAGTAGGAATTTT. This translates into CASSRGTSRNF.

About this clonotype: This likely comes from a read error, as the CDR3 has no conserved phenylalanine or tryptophan at its end. The V call is TRBV5-8, the J call TRBJ2-7; no firm D call. The germline V gene encodes CDR1 SGHTS and CDR2 YDEGEE. Trimming removed 5 bases from V and 3 bases from J, with 9 bases in between. CDR3 length: 12 residues. The chain's CDR3 is CASSVGFYEQYL. CDR3 sequence (DNA): TGTGCCAGCAGTGTGGGGTTCTACGAGCAGTACCTC.

Note on this clonotype: One junction end disagrees with the germline gene, perhaps due to a read error. The chain is built from TRBV12-5 and TRBJ2-7; perhaps TRBD1 as D (6 bases). This CDR3 spans 16 amino acids. Germline assignment: CDR1 LGHNT and CDR2 FRNRAP. CDR3 in DNA: TGTGCTAGTGGAACGGATACAGGGCCTGACCCCTACGGGCAGTACTTC. Amino acids: CASGTDTGPDPYGQYF.

This clonotype was observed many times. The chain uses TRBV29-1 and TRBJ2-7, with D tentatively TRBD1 or TRBD2 (5 bases each). V was shortened by 8 bases and J by 4 bases, with 12 bases between the two germline ends. CDR3 length equals 11 residues. In germline, CDR1 is SQVTM, CDR2 ANQGSEA. CDR3: CSYVWGYEQYF. The CDR3 DNA reads TGCAGCTATGTGTGGGGGTACGAGCAGTACTTC.

This clonotype has a handful of counts. The V and J genes are TRBV7-8 and TRBJ2-3; D possibly corresponds to TRBD2 (7 bases). Trimming pared 3 bases from V and 8 bases from J, leaving 15 bases between. Germline CDR1 and CDR2: SGHVS and FQNEAQ. The CDR3 runs 14 residues. The CDR3 protein is CASSFGGPLGTQYF. Written as DNA, the CDR3 is TGTGCCAGCAGCTTCGGGGGGCCTTTAGGTACGCAGTATTTT.

This chain uses TRBV6-1 with TRBJ2-3, with TRBD2 matching over 8 bases. V gave up 8 bases and J gave up 4 bases; unmatched junction bases: 11. The CDR3 runs 15 residues. CDR1 is MNHNS, CDR2 SASEGT, per germline. The CDR3: CASSLLAGYSDTQYF. The CDR3 DNA sequence: TGTGCCAGCTCATTGCTAGCGGGCTATTCAGATACGCAGTATTTT.

Points on this clonotype: This may arise from a read error, as a much more abundant clone is one base away. The rearrangement joins TRBV4-3 to TRBJ2-5; D tentatively reads TRBD1 or TRBD2 (5 bases each). Looked up from germline, CDR1 is LGHNA and CDR2 is YSLEER. The CDR3 runs to 17 residues. The CDR3 region is CASNQDSGTNFGETQYF. CDR3 bases: TGCGCCAGCAACCAAGATTCCGGGACGAACTTCGGGGAGACCCAGTACTTC.

This clonotype showed up just a few times. Relative to the germline gene, one junction end is altered; a read error may explain this. The chain links TRBV29-1 to TRBJ1-2; D is uncertain. Looked up from germline, CDR1 is SQVTM and CDR2 is ANQGSEA. This CDR3 contains 13 residues. The CDR3 sequence: CSVEARLGYGYAF. Here the CDR3 DNA reads TGCAGCGTTGAAGCCAGACTGGGCTATGGCTACGCCTTC.

The table lists this clonotype with many counts. The DNA for the CDR3 is TGTGCCTGGAATCCGACAGGGGCGGGCTACGAGCAGTACTTC. It encodes CAWNPTGAGYEQYF. This chain connects TRBV30 to TRBJ2-7; 8 bases map to TRBD1. Germline assignment: CDR1 GTSNPN and CDR2 SVGIG (reference sequence). The CDR3 extends over 14 amino acids. Trimming cost V 4 bases and J 3 bases; bases outside gene matches: 8.

The chain employs TRBV4-1 and TRBJ1-5; D is perhaps TRBD1 (5 bases). Deletions cut 4 bases from V and 0 bases from J, with 22 bases between. The CDR3 runs 19 residues. Germline V gene data show CDR1 as MGHRA and CDR2 as YSYEKL. CDR3 sequence reads: CASSLGAVPWSYSNQPQHF. CDR3 nucleotide sequence: TGCGCCAGCAGCCTAGGGGCAGTCCCATGGTCTTATAGCAATCAGCCCCAGCATTTT.

The sample holds a few counts of this clonotype. The chain recombines TRBV29-1 with TRBJ2-1; 9 nucleotides align to TRBD1. Germline values: CDR1 SQVTM, CDR2 ANQGSEA. CDR3 length: 14 amino acids. The J segment lost 3 bases and the V segment lost 5 bases, leaving 5 bases of the junction unmatched. In DNA, the CDR3 is TGCAGCGTTCTGGGACAGGGTATCTACAATGAGCAGTTCTTC. Protein product: CSVLGQGIYNEQFF.

The chain joins TRBV30 to TRBJ1-1; D not resolved. Trimming removed 5 bases at V and 10 bases at J, with 17 bases between. This CDR3 region has 12 residues. Germline V CDR1 and CDR2: GTSNPN, SVGIG (reference sequence). Written as DNA, the CDR3 is TGTGCCTGGGGTATAAATTCCGCTGCAGCTTTCTTT. Translation gives CAWGINSAAAFF.

This clonotype was seen many times. V is TRBV21-1 and J is TRBJ2-7. TRBV21-1 is described as a pseudogene. The CDR3 sequence is 11 residues long. The CDR3 region has the DNA TGTGCCAGCAGCAAAGGGTCCGAGCAGTACTTC. Amino acids: CASSKGSEQYF.

Concerning this clonotype itself: With a much larger clone just one base away, this may be a read error. Likely a read error: the CDR3 ends without its conserved phenylalanine or tryptophan. This sequence joins TRBV30 and TRBJ2-7; D possibly corresponds to TRBD1 (5 bases). Germline V gene data show CDR1 as GTSNPN and CDR2 as SVGIG (reference sequence). Trimming removed 3 bases at V and 2 bases at J, with 14 bases between. This CDR3 contains 14 residues. DNA of the CDR3: TGTGCCTGGAGCCATGGGGCTGGAACCTACGAGCAGTACTAC. The encoded protein is CAWSHGAGTYEQYY.

The chain links TRBV14 to TRBJ2-3; D is perhaps TRBD2 (5 bases). Trimming stripped 2 bases from V and 6 bases from J, with 21 bases between. The CDR3 is 17 residues long. CDR1 and CDR2 (germline): SGHDN, FVKESK. The CDR3 coding sequence is TGTGCCAGCAGCCAATACTATCGAGGACTCCAAGGGGATACGCAGTATTTT. Its protein product is CASSQYYRGLQGDTQYF.

There are a few counts of this clonotype. V gene TRBV27 combines with J gene TRBJ2-7, with 10 bases aligning to TRBD1. V was clipped by 4 bases and J by 5 bases; unmatched bases: 2. This CDR3 spans 13 amino acids. The germline gives CDR1 MNHEY, CDR2 SMNVEV (reference sequence). The chain's CDR3 is CASSSGTGDEQYF. CDR3 DNA: TGTGCCAGCAGTTCCGGGACAGGGGACGAGCAGTACTTC.

This clonotype appeared a few times. The chain links TRBV30 to TRBJ2-1; D gene ambiguous. Germline V lookup: CDR1 GTSNPN, CDR2 SVGIG (reference sequence). Trimming removed 1 base from V and 6 bases from J, with 7 bases in between. The CDR3 is 12 residues long. This chain's CDR3 is CAWSALGNEQFF. The CDR3 nucleotides are TGTGCCTGGAGTGCCCTCGGCAATGAGCAGTTCTTC.

This sequence joins TRBV4-1 and TRBJ2-4; D may be TRBD1 (6 bases). The CDR3 covers 15 residues. Trimming took off 4 bases at V and 5 bases at J, with 15 bases between the two ends. Germline loops: CDR1 MGHRA, CDR2 YSYEKL. The CDR3: CASSLLKGGQNIQYF. The CDR3, as DNA: TGCGCCAGCAGCCTCCTGAAAGGGGGTCAAAACATTCAGTACTTC.